These 20 T cell receptor beta chains originate from one sample sequenced in a study of blood T cell repertoires in COVID-19. Clones were sequenced by immunoSEQ multiplex PCR, and TCRdb holds only the in-frame ones, with some missing. The table has around 130,000 clones, more than 75% seen once. The specimen was peripheral blood. These TCRs come from a man aged 60-69 years with acute or convalescent COVID-19.

This CDR3 is CASSIRGDDEQFF. As DNA, the CDR3 is TGTGCCAGTAGTATCAGGGGTGACGATGAGCAGTTCTTC. V is TRBV19 and J is TRBJ2-1, with D possibly being TRBD1 (6 bases). The ends were cut back, 3 bases at V and 8 bases at J, with 11 bases in the middle. The length of the CDR3 is 13 residues. Looked up from germline, CDR1 is LNHDA and CDR2 is SQIVND (reference sequence).

V usage is TRBV6-5 and J usage is TRBJ1-1, with unresolved D. CDR1 is MNHEY and CDR2 is SVGAGI in the germline V gene. The CDR3 is 13 residues long. Trimming shortened V by 6 bases and J by 0 bases, and 8 bases separated the two germline ends. CDR3 in amino acids: CASSERMNTEAFF. CDR3 nucleotides: TGTGCCAGCAGCGAGAGGATGAACACTGAAGCTTTCTTT.

The rearrangement links TRBV5-4 to TRBJ2-1; tentative D call: TRBD1 (6 bases). Germline CDR1 reads SGHNT; CDR2 reads YYREEE (reference sequence). V lost 4 bases and J 6 bases, leaving 11 bases between the germline ends. The CDR3 runs to 13 residues. CDR3 protein: CASSPGTTNEQFF. The DNA for the CDR3 is TGTGCCAGCAGCCCCGGGACAACCAATGAGCAGTTCTTC.

This chain connects TRBV27 to TRBJ2-3; the D gene is possibly TRBD2 (6 bases). The germline V gene encodes CDR1 MNHEY and CDR2 SMNVEV (reference sequence). V lost 6 bases to trimming and J lost 0 bases, with 16 bases between them. The CDR3 contains 16 residues. The CDR3 sequence is CASSLTSRASTDTQYF. CDR3 nucleotides: TGTGCCAGCAGCCTTACTAGCCGTGCTAGCACAGATACGCAGTATTTT.

On this clone itself: The sample has other DNA sequences that encode this CDR3 too. This chain connects TRBV19 to TRBJ2-2; 7 bases are a match to TRBD1. The CDR3 consists of 14 residues. From germline, CDR1 is LNHDA and CDR2 SQIVND (reference sequence). With V trimmed by 9 bases and J by 0 bases, 4 bases remained unmatched. CDR3 residues: CASRQGSNTGELFF. CDR3 DNA sequence: TGTGCCAGCAGACAGGGCTCGAACACCGGGGAGCTGTTTTTT. The full variable domain, rest sourced from reference TRBV19 and TRBJ2-2, is DGGITQSPKYLFRKEGQNVTLSCEQNLNHDAMYWYRQDPGQGLRLIYYSQIVNDFQKGDIAEGYSVSREKKESFPLTVTSAQKNPTAFYLCASRQGSNTGELFFGEGSRLTVL.

V is TRBV7-8 and J is TRBJ1-2; 7 positions match TRBD1. The ends lost 0 bases at V and 5 bases at J; junction bases unmatched: 6. Germline lookup yields CDR1 SGHVS and CDR2 FQNEAQ. The CDR3 runs 15 residues. The CDR3 nucleotides are TGTGCCAGCAGCTTAGCTCCAGGGGGGAATTATGGCTACACCTTC. Amino acid sequence: CASSLAPGGNYGYTF.

On this clone itself: An end of the junction does not agree with germline; a read error may underlie this. This sequence joins TRBV19 and TRBJ2-5, with D tentatively TRBD1 (5 bases). The V gene's germline CDR1 is LNHDA and CDR2 SQIVND (reference sequence). This CDR3 contains 13 residues. Here the CDR3 DNA reads TGTGCCAGTAGTAGACAGCCCCAAGGGACCCAGTACTTC. Its protein is CASSRQPQGTQYF.

The gene calls are TRBV19 and TRBJ1-5; tentatively, D is TRBD1 (6 bases). CDR3 length equals 15 residues. Germline values: CDR1 LNHDA, CDR2 SQIVND (reference sequence). V was cut by 5 bases and J by 4 bases, with 15 bases left in between. CDR3 amino acids: CASSSPNRDNQPQHF. The CDR3 nucleotides read TGTGCCAGTAGTTCACCGAACAGGGATAATCAGCCCCAGCATTTT. The complete variable domain, with remaining parts taken from reference TRBV19 and TRBJ1-5, reads DGGITQSPKYLFRKEGQNVTLSCEQNLNHDAMYWYRQDPGQGLRLIYYSQIVNDFQKGDIAEGYSVSREKKESFPLTVTSAQKNPTAFYLCASSSPNRDNQPQHFGDGTRLSIL.

The chain is built from TRBV5-6 and TRBJ2-1; D perhaps matches TRBD1 (6 bases). The CDR3 runs 16 residues. V lost 3 bases and J lost 0, with 13 bases in between. Germline CDR1 SGHDT, CDR2 YYEEEE. Here the CDR3 reads CASSSPDSYSYNEQFF. CDR3 sequence (DNA): TGTGCCAGCAGCTCCCCGGACAGCTACTCCTACAATGAGCAGTTCTTC.

This clone was observed a few times. The V and J genes are TRBV30 and TRBJ1-5; maybe TRBD1 (5 bases). V was trimmed by 8 bases and J by 2 bases, leaving 13 bases between them. Germline V gene data show CDR1 as GTSNPN and CDR2 as SVGIG (reference sequence). The CDR3 covers 13 residues. The CDR3 loop is CAGGGSGNQPQHF. DNA for the CDR3: TGTGCCGGGGGAGGGAGCGGCAATCAGCCCCAGCATTTT.

CDR3 DNA sequence: TGTGCCAGCAGGATGGACAGCTCTGGGGCCAACGTCCTGACTTTC. Encoded protein: CASRMDSSGANVLTF. This rearrangement joins TRBV9 to TRBJ2-6, with TRBD1 as a possible D gene (6 bases). Germline lookup yields CDR1 SGDLS and CDR2 YYNGEE. Trimming stripped 5 bases from V and 0 bases from J, with 9 bases between. The CDR3 sequence is 15 residues long.

V usage is TRBV18 and J usage is TRBJ2-4; D possibly corresponds to TRBD2 (6 bases). Per germline, CDR1 KGHSH and CDR2 LQKENI. V was pared by 3 bases and J by 6 bases, with 21 bases between. The CDR3 is 17 residues long. CDR3 in amino acids: CASSPARDSGGGNIQYF. CDR3 in DNA: TGTGCCAGCTCACCGGCTCGGGACTCCGGTGGAGGAAACATTCAGTACTTC.

The CDR3 region is CASSRATGLAGGPYEQYF. In nucleotides, the CDR3 is TGCGCCAGCAGCCGCGCCACCGGACTAGCGGGAGGACCCTACGAGCAGTACTTC. This chain uses TRBV4-3 with TRBJ2-7; 14 bases are a match to TRBD2. The germline V gene has CDR1 LGHNA and CDR2 YSLEER. J lost 2 bases, V lost 4 bases, and 10 bases had no gene match. This CDR3 is 18 amino acids long.

Only one count was recorded for this clone. The chain has TRBV11-2 and TRBJ2-5; D is possibly TRBD2 (5 bases). V lost 3 bases, J lost 4 bases, and 6 bases lay in between. The CDR3 extends over 12 amino acids. Per germline, CDR1 SGHAT and CDR2 FQNNGV. The CDR3 loop is CASSFGGETQYF. The DNA for the CDR3 is TGTGCCAGCAGCTTCGGAGGAGAGACCCAGTACTTC.

V is TRBV6-2 or TRBV6-3 and J is TRBJ2-1; 8 bases are shared with TRBD1. Germline-derived CDR1 and CDR2 are MNHEY and SVGEGT. CDR3 length: 14 residues. V shed 2 bases and J 9 bases; nucleotides not matched to a gene: 6. CDR3 loop: CASSYRVQGGEQFF. In nucleotides, the CDR3 is TGTGCCAGCAGTTACAGGGTACAGGGGGGTGAGCAGTTCTTC.

J is TRBJ2-6 and V is TRBV2; D is unclear. Trimming removed 7 bases at V and 1 base at J, with 11 bases between. The CDR3 spans 15 residues. Germline CDR1 reads SNHLY; CDR2 reads FYNNEI. In nucleotides, the CDR3 is TGTGCCAGCACCGACCCAGGATCTGGGGCCAACGTCCTGACTTTC. Translated, it gives CASTDPGSGANVLTF.

The chain carries TRBV14 and TRBJ2-3; the match to TRBD2 covers 9 bases. This CDR3 is built from 16 residues. The germline V gene encodes CDR1 SGHDN and CDR2 FVKESK. The ends lost 4 bases at V and 3 bases at J; junction bases unmatched: 8. The CDR3 loop is CASSPLIAGVTDTQYF. CDR3 DNA: TGTGCCAGCAGCCCCCTCATAGCGGGAGTTACAGATACGCAGTATTTT.

In DNA, the CDR3 is TGTGCCAGTAGGAGCGGGGATCAAGAGACCCAGTACTTC. This encodes CASRSGDQETQYF. The chain uses TRBV6-5 and TRBJ2-5; 7 bases are a match to TRBD2. Trimming cost V 9 bases and J 2 bases; bases outside gene matches: 6. In germline, CDR1 is MNHEY, CDR2 SVGAGI. CDR3 size: 13 residues.

This sequence joins TRBV5-4 and TRBJ1-1, with 9 bases identical to TRBD1. CDR3 size: 16 residues. V lost 4 bases, J lost 3 bases, and 10 bases stayed unmatched. Per the germline V gene, CDR1 is SGHNT and CDR2 is YYREEE (reference sequence). The CDR3, as DNA: TGTGCCAGCAGCCCGTCGACGGGGACAGGGTACACTGAAGCTTTCTTT. This gives the protein CASSPSTGTGYTEAFF.

This rearrangement joins TRBV4-3 to TRBJ1-5; a weak D match, TRBD1 (5 bases). V lost 1 base to trimming and J lost 5 bases, with 15 bases between them. This CDR3 contains 16 residues. CDR1 and CDR2 from the germline V gene are LGHNA and YSLEER. CDR3 DNA sequence: TGCGCCAGCAGCCAAGGTTATCTCAGGGAGGATCAGCCCCAGCATTTT. Translated: CASSQGYLREDQPQHF.